The table lists the clone carrying this TCR beta chain with a few counts. The sample originates from a study of graft-versus-host responses after intestinal transplantation. Looking at the study overall: Tacrolimus plus steroids were given to all recipients for about 3 years, preceded by anti-thymocyte globulin induction.

From germline, CDR1 is SGDLS and CDR2 YYNGEE. This CDR3 has 15 amino acids. The J segment lost 5 bases and the V segment lost 0 bases, leaving 7 bases of the junction unmatched. Overall study results and limits: The highest levels of circulating GvH clones went along with early declines in HvG clones after transplant. Those patients showing graft-donor T cell macrochimerism displayed high graft-versus-host to host-versus-graft clonal ratios in allografts.

TCRdb's copy holds only in-frame clones and misses some; the assay was immunoSEQ multiplex PCR. Of 11,000 to 15,000 clones listed, roughly 30% are singletons. This chain links TRBV9 with TRBJ1-2; 7 positions agree with TRBD1. Sequenced here: alloreactive CD4+ T cells from a mixed lymphocyte reaction culture, sampled before intestinal transplant. Subset meaning: CFSE-low proliferating T cells sorted from roughly 6-day pre-transplant mixed lymphocyte reaction (GvH or HvG direction). The receptor was derived from a human patient who received an intestinal transplant. CDR3 nucleotides: TGTGCCAGCAGCGTAGTCCCAGGGGGGCGGTATGGCTACACCTTC. It is translated as CASSVVPGGRYGYTF.